This entry lists 19 T cell receptor beta chains sequenced from one sample in a study of glioma-infiltrating T cells. Amplification of TCR alpha and beta CDR3 regions from RNA used iRepertoire nested multiplex PCR. Each CDR3 protein is one row after TCRdb ran MiXCR on the multiplex PCR reads. The profile shows 100,000 to 150,000 distinct CDR3 sequences, roughly 25% of them singletons. What was sequenced was glioma tissue, nonneoplastic brain tissue, or PBMCs (not recorded which). The receptor source for this set is a human donor with low-grade glioma or glioblastoma, undergoing nonglioma brain surgery, or in good health (not recorded which).

The chain employs TRBV5-1 and TRBJ2-5; no definite D call. The CDR3 totals 15 residues. Germline assignment: CDR1 SGHRS and CDR2 YFSETQ. Trimming left V 0 bases short and J 4 bases short, with 13 bases between. The CDR3 sequence is CASSLAPGPIETQYF. Here the CDR3 DNA reads TGCGCCAGCAGCTTGGCTCCCGGCCCTATAGAGACCCAGTACTTC.

This clonotype was seen repeatedly, ten times or more. The chain is built from TRBV18 and TRBJ2-1, with D tentatively TRBD2 (6 bases). The V end was cut by 4 bases, the J end by 2 bases, with 18 bases between. Germline-derived CDR1 and CDR2 are KGHSH and LQKENI. The length of the CDR3 is 17 residues. The CDR3 spells CASSHTARDFPYNEQFF. The CDR3 DNA reads TGTGCCAGCTCACATACAGCCCGGGACTTCCCCTACAATGAGCAGTTCTTC.

This clonotype was counted ten times or more. The chain links TRBV6-1 to TRBJ2-1, with D possibly TRBD2 on 6 matching bases. The germline V and J ends were trimmed by 5 bases and 3 bases, with 8 bases remaining between them. This CDR3 has 13 amino acids. Germline lookup yields CDR1 MNHNS and CDR2 SASEGT. The CDR3 coding sequence is TGTGCCAGCAGTCAGGACTACTACAATGAGCAGTTCTTC. Its translation: CASSQDYYNEQFF.

The CDR3 DNA follows: TGCAGTGCTAGAAAGGACAGGGTAGTGGGATACGAGCAGTACTTC. It is translated as CSARKDRVVGYEQYF. The chain couples TRBV20-1 to TRBJ2-7, with 8 bases fitting TRBD1. The CDR3 runs to 15 residues. After removal of 2 bases from V and 4 bases from J, the junction contained 10 bases not matched to a gene. Per the germline V gene, CDR1 is DFQATT and CDR2 is SNEGSKA (reference sequence).

Worth noting for this clonotype: A much larger clone differs from this one at a single base, so this may be a read error. The chain is built from TRBV4-1 and TRBJ1-3, with D possibly being TRBD1 (5 bases). V gave up 2 bases and J gave up 5 bases, with 16 bases separating them. The CDR3 has 16 amino acids. Germline loops: CDR1 MGHRA, CDR2 YSYEKL. The CDR3 bases are TGCGCCAGCAGCCAAAACTACCAGGGAATTAGAAACACCATATATTTT. It is translated as CASSQNYQGIRNTIYF.

This clonotype occurred many times. The chain is built from TRBV29-1 and TRBJ2-7, with D unresolved. The CDR3 has 13 residues. The V gene lost 6 bases and the J gene lost 0 bases, with 12 bases spanning the gap. Germline loops: CDR1 SQVTM, CDR2 ANQGSEA. CDR3 coding DNA: TGCAGCGTCTCGACGGTGAGCTCCTACGAGCAGTACTTC. Encoded protein: CSVSTVSSYEQYF.

This clonotype was counted only a few times. The J gene is TRBJ2-1, the V gene TRBV10-3, with 10 bases identical to TRBD2. This CDR3 is 17 amino acids long. CDR1 and CDR2 (germline): ENHRY, SYGVKD. J was trimmed by 8 bases and V by 3 bases; bases with no gene match: 13. The CDR3 DNA follows: TGTGCCATCAGTGACCTTTTCGCGGCTAGCGGGAGCTATGAGCAGTTCTTC. Protein: CAISDLFAASGSYEQFF.

This clonotype was counted ten times or more. The chain combines TRBV7-6 with TRBJ1-1, with 7 bases identical to TRBD1. This CDR3 has 13 amino acids. Trimming at V came to 5 bases and at J to 3 bases, leaving 3 bases not matched to a gene. The V gene's germline CDR1 is SGHVS and CDR2 FNYEAQ. CDR3 loop: CASSAGTDTEAFF. As DNA, the CDR3 is TGTGCCAGCAGCGCGGGGACAGACACTGAAGCTTTCTTT. The variable domain in full, completed from reference TRBV7-6 and TRBJ1-1, reads GAGVSQSPRYKVTKRGQDVALRCDPISGHVSLYWYRQALGQGPEFLTYFNYEAQQDKSGLPNDRFSAERPEGSISTLTIQRTEQRDSAMYRCASSAGTDTEAFFGQGTRLTVV.

This clonotype appeared many times. The V call is TRBV7-2, the J call TRBJ2-3; the D is unclear. The V gene's germline CDR1 is SGHTA and CDR2 FQGNSA. The CDR3 is 13 residues long. The V gene lost 4 bases and the J gene lost 4 bases, with 9 bases spanning the gap. The CDR3 region is CASSSSVADTQYF. Here the CDR3 DNA reads TGTGCCAGCAGCTCGTCCGTGGCAGATACGCAGTATTTT. Using reference TRBV7-2 and TRBJ2-3 for the parts outside the CDR3, the full variable domain is GAGVSQSPSNKVTEKGKDVELRCDPISGHTALYWYRQSLGQGLEFLIYFQGNSAPDKSGLPSDRFSAERTGGSVSTLTIQRTQQEDSAVYLCASSSSVADTQYFGPGTRLTVL.

In its sample, this clonotype was seen many times. The chain uses TRBV4-1 and TRBJ2-7, with D possibly being TRBD1 (5 bases). Germline CDR1 MGHRA, CDR2 YSYEKL. This CDR3 region has 12 residues. The ends were cut back, 5 bases at V and 5 bases at J, with 10 bases in the middle. The CDR3 DNA is TGCGCCAGCAGCTTAACAGGTAACGAGCAGTACTTC. The encoded protein is CASSLTGNEQYF.

In the case of this clonotype: A read error may be the cause here, since a much bigger clone is one base away. The rearrangement uses TRBV7-2 and TRBJ2-7; tentative D call: TRBD2 (6 bases). Germline V gene data show CDR1 as SGHTA and CDR2 as FQGNSA. The CDR3 length is 16 residues. The CDR3 spells CASRFQGGGTAYEQYF. CDR3 DNA: TGTGCCAGCCGCTTCCAAGGTGGCGGGACGGCCTACGAGCAGTACTTC.

The gene calls are TRBV19 and TRBJ2-6; unclear D gene. The CDR3 covers 15 residues. The germline CDR1 and CDR2 sequences are LNHDA and SQIVND (reference sequence). V was pared by 5 bases and J by 2 bases, with 10 bases between. The DNA of the CDR3 is TGTGCCAGTAGTGCAGGTGTCGCTGGGGCCAACGTCCTGACTTTC. Protein product: CASSAGVAGANVLTF.

This clonotype was observed at least ten times. A much larger clone differs by one base, so this may be a read error. The J gene is TRBJ2-5, the V gene TRBV6-1; possibly TRBD2 for D (5 bases). CDR1 MNHNS and CDR2 SASEGT come from the germline V gene. The CDR3 runs to 12 residues. In nucleotides, the CDR3 is TGTACCAGCAGTACCCAAAGCGGGACCCAGTACTTC. Encoded protein: CTSSTQSGTQYF.

The gene calls are TRBV11-2 and TRBJ1-6; D is ambiguous. V gave up 0 bases and J gave up 7 bases, with 7 bases separating them. CDR1 is SGHAT and CDR2 is FQNNGV in the germline V gene. The CDR3 runs to 14 residues. CDR3 residues: CASSLDPGNSPLHF. The CDR3 nucleotides read TGTGCCAGCAGCTTAGATCCGGGGAATTCACCCCTCCACTTT. The full variable domain, rest sourced from reference TRBV11-2 and TRBJ1-6, is EAGVAQSPRYKIIEKRQSVAFWCNPISGHATLYWYQQILGQGPKLLIQFQNNGVVDDSQLPKDRFSAERLKGVDSTLKIQPAKLEDSAVYLCASSLDPGNSPLHFGNGTRLTVT.

The CDR3 sequence is CAWGLAGETDTQYF. The CDR3 DNA follows: TGTGCCTGGGGACTAGCGGGAGAAACAGATACGCAGTATTTT. This chain uses TRBV30 with TRBJ2-3; 13 nucleotides line up with TRBD2. CDR3 length: 14 amino acids. V lost 5 bases to trimming and J lost 3 bases; unmatched junction nucleotides: 2. The germline CDR1 and CDR2 sequences are GTSNPN and SVGIG (reference sequence). Variable domain in full (rest from reference TRBV30 and TRBJ2-3): SQTIHQWPATLVQPVGSPLSLECTVEGTSNPNLYWYRQAAGRGLQLLFYSVGIGQISSEVPQNLSASRPQDRQFILSSKKLLLSDSGFYLCAWGLAGETDTQYFGPGTRLTVL.

On this clonotype: One base away lies a much larger clone, so this may be a sequencing read error. The CDR3 DNA reads as TGTGCCAGCAGCCAATACGGGATTGAGTACTTC. The encoded protein is CASSQYGIEYF. The V call is TRBV4-2, the J call TRBJ2-7, with D perhaps TRBD2 (5 bases). There are 11 residues in the CDR3. Germline lookup yields CDR1 LGHNA and CDR2 YNFKEQ. V lost 2 bases to trimming and J lost 11 bases, with 10 bases between them.

Of note for this clonotype: A much larger clone differs by one base, so this may be a read error. The chain joins TRBV5-1 to TRBJ2-1; TRBD1 is a possible D gene (6 bases). The germline gives CDR1 SGHRS, CDR2 YFSETQ. The CDR3 is made up of 18 amino acids. CDR3 loop: CASSPRNTGRGSYNEQLF. The CDR3 nucleotides read TGCGCCAGCAGCCCACGAAACACAGGGCGCGGATCCTACAATGAGCAGTTATTC.

In its sample, this clonotype was seen a few times. The V gene is TRBV3-1, the J gene TRBJ2-2; no clear D. The CDR3 extends over 15 amino acids. Trimming took off 3 bases at V and 3 bases at J, with 11 bases between the two ends. The germline gives CDR1 LGHDT, CDR2 YNNKEL (reference sequence). The CDR3 DNA reads TGTGCCAGCAGCCAGAGAGGAGTGGACACCGGGGAGCTGTTTTTT. Translation gives CASSQRGVDTGELFF.

Note on this clonotype: A read error may explain this, as a much larger clone is one base away. The CDR3 protein is CATQAPRGGDTQYF. As DNA, the CDR3 is TGTGCCACACAGGCCCCGCGAGGGGGCGATACGCAGTATTTT. The V gene is TRBV28, the J gene TRBJ2-3; 7 bases are a match to TRBD1. The CDR3 contains 14 residues. The germline V gene encodes CDR1 MDHEN and CDR2 SYDVKM. J was trimmed by 6 bases and V by 10 bases; bases with no gene match: 13.